The 2 T cell receptor beta chains listed next were all sequenced from one sample in a study of T cell clusters in autoimmune cytopenias. TRB was amplified by touch-down multiplex PCR, primer pools A and B combined. Using the multiplex PCR reads, TCRdb records one entry per CDR3 protein without DNA. The sample has roughly 8,100 distinct CDR3 sequences; the top ten hold roughly 5.6%. TRB amplification used approximately 250 ng of peripheral blood genomic DNA. Input material: peripheral blood. The receptors derive from a human donor with an autoimmune cytopenia or autoimmune hepatitis (not recorded which).

The chain has TRBV11-1 and TRBJ1-3; no DNA is available, so the TRBD1 call from TCRdb remains unchecked. The CDR3 contains 16 residues. The germline gives CDR1 SGHAT, CDR2 FQDESV (reference sequence). CDR3 protein: CASSPGQGATGNTIYF.

The chain is built from TRBV27 and TRBJ1-5; as DNA is missing, the TRBD1 call by TCRdb cannot be tested. The CDR3 has 15 residues. From germline, CDR1 is MNHEY and CDR2 SMNVEV (reference sequence). The chain's CDR3 is CASSLWGVNNQPQHF.